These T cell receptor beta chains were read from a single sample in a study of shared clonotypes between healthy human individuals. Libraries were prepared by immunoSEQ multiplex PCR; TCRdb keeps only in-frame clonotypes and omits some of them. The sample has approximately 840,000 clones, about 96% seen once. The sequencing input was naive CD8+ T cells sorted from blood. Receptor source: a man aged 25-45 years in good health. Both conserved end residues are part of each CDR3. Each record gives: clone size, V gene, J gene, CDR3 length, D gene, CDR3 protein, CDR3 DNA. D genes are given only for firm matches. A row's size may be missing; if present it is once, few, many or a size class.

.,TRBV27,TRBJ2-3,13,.,CAISGRVTDTQYF,TGTGCCATATCTGGACGAGTCACAGATACGCAGTATTTT
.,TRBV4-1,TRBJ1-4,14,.,CASSQGAGNEKLFF,TGCGCCAGCAGCCAAGGCGCAGGGAATGAAAAACTGTTTTTT
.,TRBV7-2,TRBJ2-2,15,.,CASSLGWFLAGELFF,TGTGCCAGCAGCCTAGGGTGGTTTCTCGCCGGGGAGCTGTTTTTT
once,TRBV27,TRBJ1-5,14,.,CASSLADNRLPQHF,TGTGCCAGCAGTTTAGCGGACAACCGATTGCCCCAGCATTTT
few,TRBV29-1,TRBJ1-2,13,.,CSVEDLGNYGYTF,TGCAGCGTTGAAGATCTGGGAAACTATGGCTACACCTTC
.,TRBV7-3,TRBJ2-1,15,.,CASSYLGVSYNEQFF,TGTGCCAGCAGCTACCTCGGGGTTAGCTACAATGAGCAGTTCTTC
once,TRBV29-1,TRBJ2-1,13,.,CSVVNPGKNEQFF,TGCAGCGTTGTAAACCCAGGGAAAAATGAGCAGTTCTTC
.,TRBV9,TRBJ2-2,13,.,CASGEGVPGELFF,TGTGCCAGCGGCGAGGGGGTGCCCGGGGAGCTGTTTTTT
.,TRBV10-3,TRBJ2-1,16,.,CAISATDGSSYNEQFF,TGTGCCATCAGTGCCACGGACGGAAGCTCCTACAATGAGCAGTTCTTC
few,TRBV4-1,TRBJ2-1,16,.,CASSQDPGRPYNEQFF,TGCGCCAGCAGCCAAGATCCCGGCAGACCCTACAATGAGCAGTTCTTC
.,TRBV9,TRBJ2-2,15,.,CASSGRAGNTGELFF,TGTGCCAGCAGCGGCAGGGCGGGGAACACCGGGGAGCTGTTTTTT
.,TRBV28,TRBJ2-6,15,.,CASSPGLSGANVLTF,TGTGCCAGCAGTCCAGGGTTATCTGGGGCCAACGTCCTGACTTTC
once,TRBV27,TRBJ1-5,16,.,CASSLFWAQGNQPQHF,TGTGCCAGCAGTTTATTCTGGGCCCAAGGCAATCAGCCCCAGCATTTT
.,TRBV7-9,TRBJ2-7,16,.,CASSHLGPPDSYEQYF,TGTGCCAGCAGCCACCTTGGACCGCCAGACTCCTACGAGCAGTACTTC
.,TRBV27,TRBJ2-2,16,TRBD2,CASSLYAGGETGELFF,TGTGCCAGCAGTTTATATGCGGGAGGGGAAACCGGGGAGCTGTTTTTT
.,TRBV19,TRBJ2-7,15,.,CASSPFRDPTAEQYF,TGTGCCAGTAGCCCTTTCAGGGATCCGACTGCCGAGCAGTACTTC
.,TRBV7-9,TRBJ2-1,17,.,CASSLAETGRRDNEQFF,TGTGCCAGCAGCTTAGCAGAAACTGGAAGGAGAGACAATGAGCAGTTCTTC
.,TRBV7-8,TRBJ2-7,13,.,CASSPTGPYEQYF,TGTGCCAGCAGCCCGACAGGCCCGTACGAGCAGTACTTC
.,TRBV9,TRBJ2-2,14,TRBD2,CASSPREIGGELFF,TGTGCCAGCAGCCCGCGGGAGATCGGCGGGGAGCTGTTTTTT
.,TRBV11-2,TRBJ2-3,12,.,CASSLETDTQYF,TGTGCCAGCAGCTTAGAAACAGATACGCAGTATTTT
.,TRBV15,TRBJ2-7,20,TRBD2,CATSRPGGTSVMWIYYEQYF,TGTGCCACCAGCCGCCCGGGAGGGACTAGCGTCATGTGGATTTACTACGAGCAGTACTTC
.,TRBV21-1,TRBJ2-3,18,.,CASSKDPQDRWSTDTQYF,TGTGCCAGCAGCAAAGACCCTCAGGACAGATGGAGCACAGATACGCAGTATTTT
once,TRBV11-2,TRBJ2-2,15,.,CASSLVGRGTGELFF,TGTGCCAGCAGCTTAGTCGGCCGGGGGACCGGGGAGCTGTTTTTT
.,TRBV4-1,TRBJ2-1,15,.,CASRGTESSYNEQFF,TGCGCCAGCAGGGGCACAGAGAGCTCCTACAATGAGCAGTTCTTC
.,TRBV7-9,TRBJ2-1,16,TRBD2,CASSPPSGSSYNEQFF,TGTGCCAGCAGCCCTCCTAGCGGGAGCTCCTACAATGAGCAGTTCTTC
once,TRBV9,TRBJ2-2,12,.,CASTRGAGELFF,TGTGCCAGCACTCGGGGAGCCGGGGAGCTGTTTTTT
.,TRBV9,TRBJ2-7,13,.,CASSVGLHYEQYF,TGTGCCAGCAGCGTAGGACTCCACTACGAGCAGTACTTC
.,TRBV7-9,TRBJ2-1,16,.,CASSPRDLPADNEQFF,TGTGCCAGCAGCCCGCGGGACCTCCCAGCGGACAATGAGCAGTTCTTC
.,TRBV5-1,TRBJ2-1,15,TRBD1,CASSLQGASYNEQFF,TGCGCCAGCAGCTTGCAGGGGGCAAGTTACAATGAGCAGTTCTTC
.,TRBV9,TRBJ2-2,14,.,CASSPHRSTGELFF,TGTGCCAGCAGCCCCCACAGGTCGACCGGGGAGCTGTTTTTT
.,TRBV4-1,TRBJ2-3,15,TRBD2,CASSQSSGTGDTQYF,TGCGCCAGCAGCCAATCTAGCGGGACTGGAGATACGCAGTATTTT
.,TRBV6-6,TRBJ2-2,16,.,CASSYSREQQGGELFF,TGTGCCAGCAGTTACTCTAGGGAGCAGCAAGGCGGGGAGCTGTTTTTT
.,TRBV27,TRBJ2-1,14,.,CASSSGGAYNEQFF,TGTGCCAGCAGTTCCGGAGGGGCCTACAATGAGCAGTTCTTC
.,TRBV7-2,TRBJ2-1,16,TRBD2,CASSERLAAAGDEQFF,TGTGCCAGCAGCGAGCGACTAGCGGCAGCGGGGGATGAGCAGTTCTTC
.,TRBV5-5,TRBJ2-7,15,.,CASRPEEGSGHEQYF,TGTGCCAGCAGACCCGAAGAAGGGTCGGGCCACGAGCAGTACTTC
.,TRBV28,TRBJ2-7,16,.,CASSLTPQRSSYEQYF,TGTGCCAGCAGTTTAACCCCACAGCGGAGCTCCTACGAGCAGTACTTC
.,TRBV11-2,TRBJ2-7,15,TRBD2,CASSPWTSGLYEQYF,TGTGCCAGCAGCCCCTGGACTAGCGGACTATACGAGCAGTACTTC